This paragraph covers one T cell receptor (beta chain) sequence. The antigen is unknown. The data derive from a study of lymphopenia after photon versus proton radiotherapy. Method: immunoSEQ multiplex PCR; TCRdb's copy keeps in-frame clones and lacks some. In the table there are roughly 22,000 clones, nearly 85% of which are singletons. The germline V gene encodes CDR1 MNHEY and CDR2 SVGAGI. Trimming removed 5 bases from V and 0 bases from J, with 14 bases in between. This CDR3 is built from 15 residues. General study results and limits: Larger post-nadir TCR diversity loss correlated inversely with survival in deceased patients. After lymphocyte nadir, photon-treated repertoires showed oligoclonal expansion, especially CD8+ Temra. Under photons, naive T cells and diversity fell while effector/memory populations rose.

The sequence derives from an older woman with pancreatic cancer. The chain combines TRBV6-5 with TRBJ2-7, with a tentative D call TRBD1 (5 bases). The source was peripheral blood, collected from a patient treated with proton-based radiotherapy. The CDR3 region is CASSPMTDGSYEQYF. CDR3 coding DNA: TGTGCCAGCAGTCCCATGACAGACGGCTCCTACGAGCAGTACTTC.